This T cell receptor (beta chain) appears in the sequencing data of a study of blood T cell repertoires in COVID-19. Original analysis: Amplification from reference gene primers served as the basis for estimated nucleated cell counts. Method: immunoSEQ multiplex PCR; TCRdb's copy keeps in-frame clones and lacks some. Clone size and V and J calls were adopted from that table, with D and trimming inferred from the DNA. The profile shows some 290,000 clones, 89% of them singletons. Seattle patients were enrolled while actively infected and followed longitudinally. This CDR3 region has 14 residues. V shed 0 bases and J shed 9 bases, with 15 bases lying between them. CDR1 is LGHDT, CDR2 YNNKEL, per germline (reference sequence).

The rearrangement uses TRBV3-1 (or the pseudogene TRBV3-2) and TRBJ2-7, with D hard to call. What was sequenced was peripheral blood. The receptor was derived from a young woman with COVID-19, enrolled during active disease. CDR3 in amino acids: CASSQDRRDIGQYF. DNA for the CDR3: TGTGCCAGCAGCCAAGATAGAAGAGACATCGGGCAGTACTTC.